This T cell receptor (beta chain) was identified during a study of cytomegalovirus exposure and HLA in healthy donors. Study-wide context: Early on, a data release was issued that held some 91 million unique TCRs from HLA-typed donors.

Primers: 60 Vbeta forward and 13 Jbeta reverse. Method: immunoSEQ multiplex PCR; TCRdb's copy keeps in-frame clones and lacks some. Among approximately 170,000 clones listed, over 65% were seen once. General observations from the study: Reports described diagnosis of cytomegalovirus status by the classifier as highly specific and sensitive. From TCR beta sequences, most subjects' HLA-A and HLA-B alleles were reportedly predicted accurately. Several of the most significant clusters appeared, in a later analysis, to be linked to common viral pathogens.

Worth noting for this clone: What it recognizes is unknown.

CDR1 is SGHNT, CDR2 YYREEE, per germline (reference sequence). The CDR3 totals 14 residues. J lost 5 bases, V lost 3 bases, and 8 bases had no gene match. The chain uses TRBV5-4 and TRBJ2-7; 7 bases line up with TRBD1. The clonotype comes from a woman between 35 and 50 years old in good health and CMV-seropositive. Sequencing was performed on PBMCs. Here the CDR3 DNA reads TGTGCCAGCAGCTGGGACAGAGGTTCCCACGAGCAGTACTTC. It encodes CASSWDRGSHEQYF. Using reference TRBV5-4 and TRBJ2-7 for the parts outside the CDR3, the full variable domain is ETGVTQSPTHLIKTRGQQVTLRCSSQSGHNTVSWYQQALGQGPQFIFQYYREEENGRGNFPPRFSGLQFPNYSSELNVNALELDDSALYLCASSWDRGSHEQYFGPGTRLTVT.